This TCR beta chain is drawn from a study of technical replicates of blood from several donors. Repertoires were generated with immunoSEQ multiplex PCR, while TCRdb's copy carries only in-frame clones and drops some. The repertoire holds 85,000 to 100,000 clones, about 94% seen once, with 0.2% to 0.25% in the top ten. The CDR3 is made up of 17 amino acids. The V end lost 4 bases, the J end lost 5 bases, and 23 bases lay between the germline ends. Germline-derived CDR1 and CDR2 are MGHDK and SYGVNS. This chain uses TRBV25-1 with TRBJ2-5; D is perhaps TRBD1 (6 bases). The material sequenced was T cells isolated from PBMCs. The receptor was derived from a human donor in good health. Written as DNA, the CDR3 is TGTGCCAGCAGTGTACAGGGAATGCTCGAAGAATTGGAGACCCAGTACTTC. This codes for CASSVQGMLEELETQYF.